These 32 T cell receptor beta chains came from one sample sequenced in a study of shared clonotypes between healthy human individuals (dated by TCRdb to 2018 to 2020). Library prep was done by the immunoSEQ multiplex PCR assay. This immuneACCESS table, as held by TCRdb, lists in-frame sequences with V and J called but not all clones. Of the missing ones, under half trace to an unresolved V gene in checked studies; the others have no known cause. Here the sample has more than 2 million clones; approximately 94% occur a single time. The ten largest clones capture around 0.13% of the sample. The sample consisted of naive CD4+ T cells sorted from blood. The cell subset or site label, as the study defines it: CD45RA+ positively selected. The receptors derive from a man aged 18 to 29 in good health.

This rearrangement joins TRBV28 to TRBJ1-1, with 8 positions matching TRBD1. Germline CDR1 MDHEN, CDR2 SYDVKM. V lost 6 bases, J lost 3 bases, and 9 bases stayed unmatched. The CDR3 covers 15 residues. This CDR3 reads CASSQGARAHTEAFF. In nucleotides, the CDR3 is TGTGCCAGCAGCCAGGGGGCGCGAGCGCACACTGAAGCTTTCTTT.

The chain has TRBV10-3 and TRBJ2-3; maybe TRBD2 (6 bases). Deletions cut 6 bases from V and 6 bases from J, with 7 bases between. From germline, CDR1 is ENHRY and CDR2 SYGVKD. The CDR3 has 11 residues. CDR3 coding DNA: TGTGCCATCAGCCGGGGGGATACGCAGTATTTT. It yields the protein CAISRGDTQYF.

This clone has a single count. The chain's CDR3 is CASSAGDRQETQYF. DNA of the CDR3: TGCGCCAGCAGCGCCGGGGACAGACAAGAGACCCAGTACTTC. The chain combines TRBV4-1 with TRBJ2-5; the match to TRBD1 covers 7 bases. J was trimmed by 2 bases and V by 5 bases; bases with no gene match: 5. This CDR3 has 14 amino acids. CDR1 and CDR2 (germline): MGHRA, YSYEKL.

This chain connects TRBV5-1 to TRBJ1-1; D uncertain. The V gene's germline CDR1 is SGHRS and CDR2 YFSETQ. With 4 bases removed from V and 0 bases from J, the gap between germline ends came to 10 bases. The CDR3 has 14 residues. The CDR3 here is CASSPSVMNTEAFF. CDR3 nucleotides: TGCGCCAGCAGCCCCTCGGTGATGAACACTGAAGCTTTCTTT.

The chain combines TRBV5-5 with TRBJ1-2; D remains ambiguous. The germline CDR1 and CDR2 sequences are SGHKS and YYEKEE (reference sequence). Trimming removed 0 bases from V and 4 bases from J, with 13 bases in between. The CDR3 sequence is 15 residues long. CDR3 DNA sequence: TGTGCCAGCAGCTTGGAAGGGAAGCGGAGCTATGGCTACACCTTC. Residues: CASSLEGKRSYGYTF.

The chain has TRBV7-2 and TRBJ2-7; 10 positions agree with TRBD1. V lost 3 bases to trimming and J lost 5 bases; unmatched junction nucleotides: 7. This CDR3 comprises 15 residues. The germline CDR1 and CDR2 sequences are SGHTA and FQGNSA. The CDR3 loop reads CASSFTPTGGDEQYF. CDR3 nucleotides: TGTGCCAGCAGCTTTACCCCGACAGGGGGCGACGAGCAGTACTTC.

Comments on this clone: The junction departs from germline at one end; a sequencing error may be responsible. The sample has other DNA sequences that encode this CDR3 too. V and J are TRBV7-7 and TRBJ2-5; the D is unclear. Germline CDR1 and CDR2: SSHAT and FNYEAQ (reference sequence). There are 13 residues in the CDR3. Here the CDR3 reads CASSLGVRETQYF. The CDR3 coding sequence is TGTGCTAGCAGCTTAGGTGTCCGGGAGACCCAGTACTTC.

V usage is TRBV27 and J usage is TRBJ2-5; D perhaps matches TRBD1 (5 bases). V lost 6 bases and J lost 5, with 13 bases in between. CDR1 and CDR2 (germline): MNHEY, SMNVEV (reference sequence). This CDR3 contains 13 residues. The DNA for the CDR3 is TGTGCCAGCAGGTCAGGGTATTCGGAGACCCAGTACTTC. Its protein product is CASRSGYSETQYF.

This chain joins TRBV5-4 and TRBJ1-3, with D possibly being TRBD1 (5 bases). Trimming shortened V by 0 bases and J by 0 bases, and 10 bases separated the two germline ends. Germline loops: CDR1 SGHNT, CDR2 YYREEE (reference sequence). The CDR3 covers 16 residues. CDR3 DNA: TGTGCCAGCAGCTTGGCCCGGGGGAGCTCTGGAAACACCATATATTTT. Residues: CASSLARGSSGNTIYF.

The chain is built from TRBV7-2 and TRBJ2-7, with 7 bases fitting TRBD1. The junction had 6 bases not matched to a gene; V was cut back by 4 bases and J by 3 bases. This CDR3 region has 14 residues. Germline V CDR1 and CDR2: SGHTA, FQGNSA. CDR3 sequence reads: CASSSGGIVYEQYF. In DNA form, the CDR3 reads TGTGCCAGCAGCTCAGGGGGTATAGTCTACGAGCAGTACTTC.

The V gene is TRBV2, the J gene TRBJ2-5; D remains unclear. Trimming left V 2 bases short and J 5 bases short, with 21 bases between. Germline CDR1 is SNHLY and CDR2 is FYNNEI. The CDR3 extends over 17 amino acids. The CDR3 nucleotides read TGTGCCAGCAGTGAACTTGTCTGGGCCCCCCCACGGGAGACCCAGTACTTC. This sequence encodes CASSELVWAPPRETQYF.

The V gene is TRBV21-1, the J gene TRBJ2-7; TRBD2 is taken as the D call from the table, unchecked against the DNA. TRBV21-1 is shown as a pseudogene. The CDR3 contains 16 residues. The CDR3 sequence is CASSKDRRGLPREQYF. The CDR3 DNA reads TGTGCCAGCAGCAAAGATAGGAGGGGACTTCCTAGGGAGCAGTACTTC.

The CDR3 is CASSPREGNGEQYF. CDR3 coding DNA: TGTGCCAGCAGCCCCCGGGAGGGGAATGGCGAGCAGTACTTC. V is TRBV27 and J is TRBJ2-7, with 8 bases that match TRBD2. The CDR3 runs 14 residues. Germline V gene lookup returns CDR1 MNHEY and CDR2 SMNVEV (reference sequence). With 6 bases clipped from V and 6 bases from J, the junction kept 10 bases outside the gene matches.

The CDR3 is CASSLQGAPRNIQYF. The CDR3 nucleotides are TGTGCCAGCAGTTTACAGGGGGCGCCCCGGAACATTCAGTACTTC. This rearrangement joins TRBV27 to TRBJ2-4, with TRBD1 matching over 8 bases. Germline V gives CDR1 MNHEY, CDR2 SMNVEV (reference sequence). The V segment lost 2 bases and the J segment 7 bases; nucleotides outside the gene matches: 7. The CDR3 length is 15 residues.

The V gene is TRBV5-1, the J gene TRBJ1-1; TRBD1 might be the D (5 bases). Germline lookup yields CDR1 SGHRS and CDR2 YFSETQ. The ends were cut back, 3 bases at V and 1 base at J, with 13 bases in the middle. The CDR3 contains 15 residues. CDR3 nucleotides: TGCGCCAGCAGCTCTTCGGACACAAAGAACACTGAAGCTTTCTTT. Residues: CASSSSDTKNTEAFF.

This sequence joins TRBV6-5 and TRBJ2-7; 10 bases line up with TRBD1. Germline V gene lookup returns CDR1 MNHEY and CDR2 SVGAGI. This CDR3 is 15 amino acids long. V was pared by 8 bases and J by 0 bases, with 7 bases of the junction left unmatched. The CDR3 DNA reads TGTGCCAGCCGCCGGGGGGACAGGGGCTCCTACGAGCAGTACTTC. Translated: CASRRGDRGSYEQYF.

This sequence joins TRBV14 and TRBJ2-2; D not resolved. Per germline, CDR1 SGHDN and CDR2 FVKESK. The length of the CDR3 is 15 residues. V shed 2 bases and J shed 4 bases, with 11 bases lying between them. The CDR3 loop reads CASSQRPYGTGELFF. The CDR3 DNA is TGTGCCAGCAGCCAAAGGCCCTATGGCACCGGGGAGCTGTTTTTT.

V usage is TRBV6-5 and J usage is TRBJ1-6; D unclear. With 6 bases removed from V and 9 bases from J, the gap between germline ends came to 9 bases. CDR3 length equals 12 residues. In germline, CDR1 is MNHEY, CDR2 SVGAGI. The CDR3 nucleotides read TGTGCCAGCAGCCCCCCTTCTTCACCCCTCCACTTT. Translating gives CASSPPSSPLHF.

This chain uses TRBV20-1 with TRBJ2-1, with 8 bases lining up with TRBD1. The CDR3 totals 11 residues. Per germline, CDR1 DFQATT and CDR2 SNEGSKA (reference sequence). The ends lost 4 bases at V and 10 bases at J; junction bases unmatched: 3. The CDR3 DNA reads TGCAGTGCTATGACAGGGGAAGAGCAGTTCTTC. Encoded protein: CSAMTGEEQFF.

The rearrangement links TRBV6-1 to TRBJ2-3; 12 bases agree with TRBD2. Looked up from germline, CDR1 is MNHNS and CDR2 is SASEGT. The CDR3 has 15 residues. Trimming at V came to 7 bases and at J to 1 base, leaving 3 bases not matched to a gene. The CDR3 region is CASNRLAGGTDTQYF. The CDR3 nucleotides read TGTGCCAGCAACCGACTAGCGGGGGGCACAGATACGCAGTATTTT.

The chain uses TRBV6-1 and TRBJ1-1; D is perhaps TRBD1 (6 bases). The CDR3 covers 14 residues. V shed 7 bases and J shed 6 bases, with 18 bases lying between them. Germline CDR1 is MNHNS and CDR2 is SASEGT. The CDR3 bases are TGTGCCAGCAATGGGGGCGGCGTAAAACCTGAAGCTTTCTTT. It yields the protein CASNGGGVKPEAFF.

CDR3 DNA: TGTGCCAGCTCATCCCAGCCCCCCGAGCAGTACTTC. This codes for CASSSQPPEQYF. The J gene is TRBJ2-7, the V gene TRBV18; unclear D gene. Trimming took 5 bases from V and 6 from J, leaving 11 bases between them. This CDR3 region has 12 residues. Germline-derived CDR1 and CDR2 are KGHSH and LQKENI.

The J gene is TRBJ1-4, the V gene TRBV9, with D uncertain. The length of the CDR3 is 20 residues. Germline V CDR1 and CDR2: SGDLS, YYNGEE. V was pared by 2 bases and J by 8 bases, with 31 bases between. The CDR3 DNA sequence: TGTGCCAGCAGCGTCTCGCCTCGCCTTCCGAGAAATTTGTTGGGCGAAAAACTGTTTTTT. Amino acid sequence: CASSVSPRLPRNLLGEKLFF. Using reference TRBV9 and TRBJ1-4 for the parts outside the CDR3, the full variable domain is DSGVTQTPKHLITATGQRVTLRCSPRSGDLSVYWYQQSLDQGLQFLIQYYNGEERAKGNILERFSAQQFPDLHSELNLSSLELGDSALYFCASSVSPRLPRNLLGEKLFFGSGTQLSVL.

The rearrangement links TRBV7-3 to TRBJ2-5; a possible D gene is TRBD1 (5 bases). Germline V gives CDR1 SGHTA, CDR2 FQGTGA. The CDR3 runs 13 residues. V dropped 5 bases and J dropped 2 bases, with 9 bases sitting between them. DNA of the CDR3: TGTGCCAGCAGCGCAGGGTTTCAAGAGACCCAGTACTTC. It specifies CASSAGFQETQYF.

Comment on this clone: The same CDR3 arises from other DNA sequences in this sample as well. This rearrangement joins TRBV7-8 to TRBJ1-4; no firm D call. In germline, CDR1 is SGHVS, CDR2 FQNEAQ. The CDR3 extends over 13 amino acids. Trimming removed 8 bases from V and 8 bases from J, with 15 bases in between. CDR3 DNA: TGTGCCAGCTCCCTCGGTGAGCGGGAAAAACTGTTTTTT. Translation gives CASSLGEREKLFF.

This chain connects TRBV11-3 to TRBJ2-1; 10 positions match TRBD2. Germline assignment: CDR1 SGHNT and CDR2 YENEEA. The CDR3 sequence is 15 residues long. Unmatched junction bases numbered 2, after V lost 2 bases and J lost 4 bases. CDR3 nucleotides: TGTGCCAGCAGCTTAAGGACTAGCGGTTACAATGAGCAGTTCTTC. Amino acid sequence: CASSLRTSGYNEQFF.

CDR3 amino acids: CASRAQFNTGELFF. CDR3 coding DNA: TGTGCCAGCAGAGCCCAGTTCAACACCGGGGAGCTGTTTTTT. This chain uses TRBV27 with TRBJ2-2, with D hard to call. The CDR3 sequence is 14 residues long. V was pared by 6 bases and J by 2 bases, with 10 bases between. Per the germline V gene, CDR1 is MNHEY and CDR2 is SMNVEV (reference sequence).

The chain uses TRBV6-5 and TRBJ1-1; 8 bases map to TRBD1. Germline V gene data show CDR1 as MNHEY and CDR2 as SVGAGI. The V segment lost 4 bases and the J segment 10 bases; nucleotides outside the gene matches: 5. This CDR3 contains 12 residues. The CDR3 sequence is CASSSGQGRAFF. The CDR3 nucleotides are TGTGCCAGCAGTTCCGGACAGGGTCGAGCTTTCTTT.

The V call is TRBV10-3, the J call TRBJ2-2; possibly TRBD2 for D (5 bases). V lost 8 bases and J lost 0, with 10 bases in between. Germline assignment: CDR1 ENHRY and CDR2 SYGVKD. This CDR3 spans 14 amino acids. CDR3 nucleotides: TGTGCCATCCGACTACACGCGAACACCGGGGAGCTGTTTTTT. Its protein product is CAIRLHANTGELFF.

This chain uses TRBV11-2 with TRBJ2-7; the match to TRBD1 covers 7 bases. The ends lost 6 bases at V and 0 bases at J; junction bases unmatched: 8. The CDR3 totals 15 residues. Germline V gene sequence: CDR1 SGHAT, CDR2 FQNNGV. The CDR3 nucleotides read TGTGCCAGCAGATACCCCGGGACAGCCTCCTACGAGCAGTACTTC. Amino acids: CASRYPGTASYEQYF.

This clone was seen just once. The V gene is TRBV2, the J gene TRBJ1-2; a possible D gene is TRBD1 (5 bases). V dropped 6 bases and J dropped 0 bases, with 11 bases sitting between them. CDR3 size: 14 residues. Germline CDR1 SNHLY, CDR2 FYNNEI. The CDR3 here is CASSPGKANYGYTF. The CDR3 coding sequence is TGTGCCAGCAGCCCAGGGAAAGCTAACTATGGCTACACCTTC. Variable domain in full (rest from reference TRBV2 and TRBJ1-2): EPEVTQTPSHQVTQMGQEVILRCVPISNHLYFYWYRQILGQKVEFLVSFYNNEISEKSEIFDDQFSVERPDGSNFTLKIRSTKLEDSAMYFCASSPGKANYGYTFGSGTRLTVV.

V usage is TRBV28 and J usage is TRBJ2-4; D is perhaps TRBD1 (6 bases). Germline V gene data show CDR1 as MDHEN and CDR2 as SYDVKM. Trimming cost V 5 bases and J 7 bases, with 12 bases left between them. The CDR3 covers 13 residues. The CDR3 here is CASSPRGSNIQYF. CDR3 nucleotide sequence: TGTGCCAGCAGTCCGAGGGGGTCGAACATTCAGTACTTC.